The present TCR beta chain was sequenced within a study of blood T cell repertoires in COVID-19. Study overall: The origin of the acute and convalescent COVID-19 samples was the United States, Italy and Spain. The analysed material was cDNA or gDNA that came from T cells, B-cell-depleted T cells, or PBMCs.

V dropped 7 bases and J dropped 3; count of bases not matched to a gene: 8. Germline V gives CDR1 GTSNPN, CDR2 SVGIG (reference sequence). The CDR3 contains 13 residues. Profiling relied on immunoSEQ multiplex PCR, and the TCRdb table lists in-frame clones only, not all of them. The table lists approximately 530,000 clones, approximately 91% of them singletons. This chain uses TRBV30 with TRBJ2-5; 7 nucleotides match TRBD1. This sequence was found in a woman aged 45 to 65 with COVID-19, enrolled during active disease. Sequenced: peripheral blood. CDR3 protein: CASDRVGEETQYF. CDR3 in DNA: TGTGCCTCTGACAGGGTGGGAGAAGAGACCCAGTACTTC.